This TCR beta chain was identified during a study of metastatic and nonmetastatic thyroid tumors (dated by TCRdb to 2018 to 2021). For the study in its entirety: Repertoires were compared across peripheral blood and tumor or nodule tissue samples from malignant and benign thyroid patients.

At least ten counts were recorded for this clone. Its antigen is currently not known. Per-base quality was not reported, and no clone a single base away is much larger than it. No patient had received any treatment before thyroid surgery. Patient clinical samples collected from about 2011 to 2018 were retrospectively analysed using T-cell receptor beta sequencing. Overall results and qualifications from the work: In both blood and tumor samples, TCR beta diversity was reported to be significantly higher in malignant tumors than in benign nodules.

Library creation used PCR. The sequencer was an Illumina HiSeq 4000. High-throughput sequencing was used to profile the CDR3 region of the TCR beta-chain in every patient. From the authors' description of their analysis: Drawing on CDR3 differences between clinicopathological groups, the researchers built a classifier meant to tell apart patients with distant-metastatic papillary thyroid cancer. The Shannon index was used to measure repertoire diversity, and the Morisita-Horn index was used to measure how similar tumor and blood repertoires were. The public reads were quality trimmed at Q25 with fastp and then assembled into clones with MiXCR by TCRdb, keeping productive beta chains. TCRdb, not the authors, supplied the V and J calls. The sample contains about 33,000 clones, approximately 10% of them found a single time. Approximately 15% of the sample lies in the top ten. Compared with germline, V lacks 4 bases and J lacks 1 base; bases without a gene match: 10. Via the germline V gene (reference sequence), CDR1 is LNHDA and CDR2 SQIVND. The CDR3 starts with the cysteine, ends with the phenylalanine, and has 18 residues. The CDR3 DNA has 54 bases and is translated from base 1.

This TCR came from a female donor with papillary thyroid cancer or a benign thyroid nodule (not recorded which). Some clones in this sample may be carry-over from other donors' samples. Sequencing was performed on blood. The sequence joins TRBV19 to TRBJ2-1; 10 nucleotides in the junction match TRBD2. The DNA sequence is given as TGTGCCAGTAGTAAAGGACTAGCGGAGCGGGCATCCTACAATGAGCAGTTCTTC. This gives the protein CASSKGLAERASYNEQFF.